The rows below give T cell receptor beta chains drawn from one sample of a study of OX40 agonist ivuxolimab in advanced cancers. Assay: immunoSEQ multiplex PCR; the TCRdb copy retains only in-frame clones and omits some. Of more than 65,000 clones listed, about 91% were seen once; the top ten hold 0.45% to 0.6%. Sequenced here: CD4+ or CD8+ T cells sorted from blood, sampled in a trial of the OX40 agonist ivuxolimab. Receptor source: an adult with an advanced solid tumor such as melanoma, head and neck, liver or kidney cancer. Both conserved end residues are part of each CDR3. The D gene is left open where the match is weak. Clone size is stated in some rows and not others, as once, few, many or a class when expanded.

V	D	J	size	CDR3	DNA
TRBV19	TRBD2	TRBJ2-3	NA	CASSITSGDTDTQYF	TGTGCCAGTAGTATAACTAGCGGGGACACAGATACGCAGTATTTT
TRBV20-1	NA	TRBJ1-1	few	CSSYRVAEAFF	TGCAGTTCTTACAGGGTCGCTGAAGCTTTCTTT
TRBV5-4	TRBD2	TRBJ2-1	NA	CASSLTSGGYNEQFF	TGTGCCAGCAGCTTGACTAGCGGGGGGTACAATGAGCAGTTCTTC
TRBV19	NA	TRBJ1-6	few	CASSTWSDSPLHF	TGTGCCAGTAGTACATGGTCAGATTCACCCCTCCACTTT
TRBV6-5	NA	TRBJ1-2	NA	CASSSRDKHYGYTF	TGTGCCAGCTCCTCCCGGGACAAGCACTATGGCTACACCTTC
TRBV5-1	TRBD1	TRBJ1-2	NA	CASSSGQRSYGYTF	TGCGCCAGCAGCTCGGGACAGAGATCCTATGGCTACACCTTC
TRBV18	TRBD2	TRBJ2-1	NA	CASSPPGLAGGLNEQFF	TGTGCCAGCTCACCACCGGGACTAGCGGGGGGCCTCAATGAGCAGTTCTTC
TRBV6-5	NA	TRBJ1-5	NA	CASSAGTDQPQHF	TGTGCCAGCAGTGCCGGGACGGATCAGCCCCAGCATTTT
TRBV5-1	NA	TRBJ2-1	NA	CASSLDGGSYNEQFF	TGCGCCAGCAGCTTGGATGGCGGCTCCTACAATGAGCAGTTCTTC
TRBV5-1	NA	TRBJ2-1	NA	CASSLETAPYNEQFF	TGCGCCAGCAGCTTGGAAACAGCACCGTACAATGAGCAGTTCTTC
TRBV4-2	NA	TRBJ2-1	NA	CASSQDINSYNEQFF	TGTGCCAGCAGCCAAGACATCAACTCCTACAATGAGCAGTTCTTC
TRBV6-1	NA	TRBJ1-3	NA	CASSGATLVAGNTIYF	TGTGCCAGCAGTGGGGCCACGCTCGTGGCTGGAAACACCATATATTTT
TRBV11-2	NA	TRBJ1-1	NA	CASSLQGVGTEAFF	TGTGCCAGCAGCTTACAGGGAGTGGGTACTGAAGCTTTCTTT
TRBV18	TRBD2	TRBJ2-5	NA	CASSPPSGEETQYF	TGTGCCAGCTCACCACCTAGCGGGGAAGAGACCCAGTACTTC
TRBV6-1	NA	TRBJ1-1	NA	CASKSTTEAFF	TGTGCCAGCAAGAGCACCACTGAAGCTTTCTTT
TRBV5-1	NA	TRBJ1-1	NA	CASSYGGLNTEAFF	TGCGCCAGCAGCTACGGAGGATTGAACACTGAAGCTTTCTTT
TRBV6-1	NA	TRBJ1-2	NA	CASSEGIAGTLGGYTF	TGTGCCAGCAGTGAAGGAATAGCCGGGACTCTGGGTGGCTACACCTTC
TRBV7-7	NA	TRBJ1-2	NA	CASRGGGRLYRLYGYTF	TGTGCTAGCAGGGGTGGGGGGAGGCTTTACCGCCTCTATGGCTACACCTTC
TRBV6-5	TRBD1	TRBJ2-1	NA	CASSYFSGQGYNEQFF	TGTGCCAGCAGTTACTTCTCCGGACAGGGTTACAATGAGCAGTTCTTC
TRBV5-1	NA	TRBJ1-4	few	CASSFGQGRGEKLFF	TGCGCCAGCAGCTTTGGTCAGGGTCGGGGCGAAAAACTGTTTTTT
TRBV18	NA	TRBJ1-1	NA	CASSPIEGSEAFF	TGTGCCAGCTCACCAATTGAAGGGTCTGAAGCTTTCTTT
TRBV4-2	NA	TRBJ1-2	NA	CASSQDEAANYGYTF	TGTGCCAGCAGCCAAGATGAGGCGGCCAACTATGGCTACACCTTC
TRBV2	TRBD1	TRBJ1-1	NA	CASSQPTGGRSEAFF	TGTGCCAGCAGCCAACCAACAGGGGGGAGGTCTGAAGCTTTCTTT